The following is a TCR beta chain sequence with its context. Its antigen is still unknown. No base quality information exists; no much larger clone differs at one position. The donors were roughly 39 Caucasian individuals from Russia, aged 6 to 90 years, who were systemically healthy. Each donor gave approximately 10 milliliters of peripheral blood, collected into EDTA-treated Vacutainer tubes. PBMCs were isolated by Ficoll-Paque density-gradient centrifugation, with at least 6 million obtained per sample. Trizol reagent was used to extract total RNA from the PBMCs, yielding at least 5.5 micrograms per sample. Naive CD45RAhigh/CD27high T cell percentages were measured by flow cytometry on a PBMC aliquot from every donor. The data were obtained in a study of blood T cells in healthy people across ages (dated by TCRdb to between 2015 and 2016). Context from the whole study: Template switching captured roughly one uniquely barcoded TCR beta cDNA molecule per two T cells in model experiments. To avoid experimental bias, donors of different ages were randomly spread across the sequencing lanes. Using deep sequencing normalized with unique cDNA molecular identifiers, the study measured how TCR beta repertoire diversity changes with age. The donors were split into four age groups: young (average around 15 years), middle-aged (39), aged (roughly 60) and long-lived (about 74). For two donors (one aged 18 to 30 and one aged 80 or older), the study analyzed two additional independent replicas of 1 million unique cDNA reads from the same blood draw. Study-level results and caveats: Observed TCR beta diversity per million T cells fell roughly linearly with age, and a significant reduction was already apparent by age roughly 40. Because the CMV infection status of the donors was unknown, age-related changes in expanded clonotypes may potentially have been confounded. The percentage of naive T cells measured by flow cytometry correlated strongly with observed TCR beta diversity. Compared with the aged group, the long-lived group had more naive CD4+ T cells, fewer expanded clones and increased TCR diversity, suggesting age selection. Total diversity estimates from one million sequenced T cells were considered lower bounds and underestimates. Since profiling was done on bulk unsorted PBMCs, naive and antigen-experienced compartments could not be conclusively compared.

To prepare the library, 5' RACE was applied. Sequencer: Illumina HiSeq 2500. A second PCR of roughly 7 to 11 cycles was performed with a sample-barcoded 5' primer and a J-beta primer mix. A template-switch 5' adaptor carrying 12 random nucleotides introduced a unique molecular identifier onto each TCR beta cDNA molecule. At least 2.5 million CDR3-containing paired-end reads were obtained from each sample. First-strand cDNA synthesis was performed from all RNA using the Mint cDNA synthesis kit, with priming by a TRBC-specific oligonucleotide. After uracil-DNA glycosylase treatment, a first 18-cycle PCR used universal primers M1SS and BC2_uni_R on all cDNA. As for the original processing: For normalization, 1 million high-quality reads, each with a distinct molecular identifier, were randomly selected from each sample. Reads with shared molecular identifiers were discarded instead of being binned into consensus sequences. CDR3 identification, clonotype clustering and error correction used MiTCR with a Q25 quality threshold and the strictest error-elimination algorithm. A nonparametric unseen species model with Euler transformation was used to estimate lower-bound total TCR beta diversity. The public reads were quality trimmed at Q25 with fastp and then assembled into clones with MiXCR by TCRdb, keeping productive beta chains. Every distinct CDR3 protein forms one entry, paired with its most common genes and DNA. TCRdb assigned the V and J calls; the authors' analysis was not used. This sample comprises 720,000 or so distinct CDR3 sequences, 40% to 50% of them detected only once. Jointly, the top ten make up 30% of the sample.

Including the terminal cysteine and phenylalanine, the CDR3 comprises 17 residues. Solely the CDR3 DNA is kept, with 51 bases framed from the first base. As encoded in the germline V gene, CDR1 is SGHRS while CDR2 is YFSETQ. At the junction V is shortened by 4 bases and J by 1 base; bases outside the gene matches: 10. The source is a man older than 75 in good health. The material sequenced was blood. The chain uses TRBV5-1 and TRBJ2-3, and TRBD1 matches 9 of the central bases. The DNA is TGCGCCAGCAGCGCTTGGACAGGGGATCATGGCACAGATACGCAGTATTTT. It specifies CASSAWTGDHGTDTQYF.